The present T cell receptor (beta chain) was sequenced within a study of cytomegalovirus exposure and HLA in healthy donors. Looking at the study overall: Early released data had roughly 81 million unique TCRs, all coming from HLA-typed donors.

Overall study results and limits: The classifier reportedly diagnosed cytomegalovirus status with high specificity and sensitivity. Donors were assumed by presence/absence analyses to have roughly uniform sequencing depth.

Healthy bone marrow donors made up the cohort. Use of 60 Vbeta and 13 Jbeta primers characterized the PCR. Produced via immunoSEQ multiplex PCR; TCRdb's table is partial and in-frame only. The table lists 120,000 or so clones, roughly 83% of them singletons, with roughly 20% in the top ten. CDR1 is MDHEN and CDR2 is SYDVKM in the germline V gene. The J segment lost 5 bases and the V segment lost 4 bases, leaving 5 bases of the junction unmatched. The CDR3 loop spans 14 amino acids. A remark on this clone: The antigen is undetermined.

The receptor comes from a man aged 18 to 29 in good health and CMV-seropositive. The sequenced sample was PBMCs. The chain uses TRBV28 and TRBJ1-5, with 7 bases lining up with TRBD1. CDR3 loop: CASSSGQAHQPQHF. The CDR3 DNA reads TGTGCCAGCAGTTCCGGACAGGCCCATCAGCCCCAGCATTTT.